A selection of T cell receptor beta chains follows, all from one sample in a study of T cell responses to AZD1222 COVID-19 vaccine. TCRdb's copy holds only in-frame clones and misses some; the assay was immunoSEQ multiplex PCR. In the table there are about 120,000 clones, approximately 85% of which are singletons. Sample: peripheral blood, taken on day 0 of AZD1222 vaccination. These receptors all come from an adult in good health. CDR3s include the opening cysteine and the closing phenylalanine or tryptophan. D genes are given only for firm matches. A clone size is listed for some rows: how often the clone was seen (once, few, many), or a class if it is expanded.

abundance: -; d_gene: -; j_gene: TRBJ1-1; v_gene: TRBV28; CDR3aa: CASSAPGVSNTEAFF; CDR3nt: TGTGCCAGCAGTGCCCCCGGGGTCTCGAACACTGAAGCTTTCTTT
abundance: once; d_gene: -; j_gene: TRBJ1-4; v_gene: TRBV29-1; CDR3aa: CSVETSRFGEKLFF; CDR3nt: TGCAGCGTTGAAACTTCCCGTTTTGGTGAAAAACTGTTTTTT
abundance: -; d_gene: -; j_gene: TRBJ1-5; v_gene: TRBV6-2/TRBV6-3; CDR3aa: CASSEEGEYQPQHF; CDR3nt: TGTGCCAGCAGCGAGGAGGGAGAGTATCAGCCCCAGCATTTT
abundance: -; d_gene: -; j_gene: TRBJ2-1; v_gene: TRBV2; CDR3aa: CASQNRVAVRNEQFF; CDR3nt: TGTGCCAGTCAAAACAGGGTTGCGGTTCGGAATGAGCAGTTCTTC
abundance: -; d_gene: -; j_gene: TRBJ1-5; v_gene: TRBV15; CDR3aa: CATQLGWEGQPQHF; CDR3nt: TGTGCCACCCAGTTGGGGTGGGAGGGTCAGCCCCAGCATTTT
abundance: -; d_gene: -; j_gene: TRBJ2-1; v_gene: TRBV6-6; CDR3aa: CASKIRGVSYNEQFF; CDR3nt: TGTGCCAGCAAAATTAGGGGGGTCTCCTACAATGAGCAGTTCTTC
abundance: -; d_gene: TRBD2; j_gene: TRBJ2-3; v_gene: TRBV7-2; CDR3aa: CASSLSGGGDTQYF; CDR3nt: TGTGCCAGCAGCCTTAGCGGGGGGGGAGATACGCAGTATTTT
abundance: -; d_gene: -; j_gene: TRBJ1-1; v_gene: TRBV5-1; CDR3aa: CASSLSGVSTEAFF; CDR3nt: TGCGCCAGCAGCTTGAGCGGCGTTAGCACTGAAGCTTTCTTT
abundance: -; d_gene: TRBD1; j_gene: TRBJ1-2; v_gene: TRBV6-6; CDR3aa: CAAGGPFYGYTF; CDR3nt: TGTGCGGCAGGGGGCCCCTTCTATGGCTACACCTTC
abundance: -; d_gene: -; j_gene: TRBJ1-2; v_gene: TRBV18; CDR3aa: CASSPEGIYGYTF; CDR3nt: TGTGCCAGCTCACCAGAGGGAATCTATGGCTACACCTTC
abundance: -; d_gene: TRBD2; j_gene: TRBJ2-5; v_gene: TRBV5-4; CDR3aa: CASSFGGGRETQYF; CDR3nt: TGTGCCAGCAGCTTTGGCGGGGGAAGAGAGACCCAGTACTTC
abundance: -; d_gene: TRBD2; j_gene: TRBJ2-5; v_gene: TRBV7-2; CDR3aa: CASSSSGGETQYF; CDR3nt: TGTGCCAGCAGCTCTAGCGGGGGAGAGACCCAGTACTTC
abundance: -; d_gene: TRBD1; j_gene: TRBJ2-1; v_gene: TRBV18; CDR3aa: CASSPPGQGEGEQFF; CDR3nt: TGTGCCAGCTCACCCCCGGGACAGGGGGAGGGTGAGCAGTTCTTC
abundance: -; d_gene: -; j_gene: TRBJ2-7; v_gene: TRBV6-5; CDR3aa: CAGGLDTSYEQYF; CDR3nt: TGTGCCGGAGGTTTAGATACCTCCTACGAGCAGTACTTC
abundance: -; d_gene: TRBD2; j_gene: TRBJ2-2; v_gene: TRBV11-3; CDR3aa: CASTGLAGSPRELFF; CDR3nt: TGTGCCAGCACCGGACTAGCGGGTTCCCCCCGGGAGCTGTTTTTT
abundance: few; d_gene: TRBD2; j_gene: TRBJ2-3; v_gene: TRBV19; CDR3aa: CASRGSGGSFTDTQYF; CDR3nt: TGTGCCAGTAGGGGATCGGGGGGTTCCTTCACAGATACGCAGTATTTT
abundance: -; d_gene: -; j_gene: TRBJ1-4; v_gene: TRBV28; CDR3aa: CASSATWAANEKLFF; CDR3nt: TGTGCCAGCAGTGCCACCTGGGCGGCTAATGAAAAACTGTTTTTT
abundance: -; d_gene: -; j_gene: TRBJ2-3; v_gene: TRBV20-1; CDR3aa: CSASDYRESTDTQYF; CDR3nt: TGCAGTGCTAGTGACTACCGGGAGAGCACAGATACGCAGTATTTT
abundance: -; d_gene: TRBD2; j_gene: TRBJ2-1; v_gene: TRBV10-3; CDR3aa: CAISEGEGYNEQFF; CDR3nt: TGTGCCATCAGTGAGGGGGAGGGATACAATGAGCAGTTCTTC
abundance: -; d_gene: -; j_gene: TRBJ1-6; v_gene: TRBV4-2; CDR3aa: CASSQDPRAGDLHF; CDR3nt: TGTGCCAGCAGCCAAGATCCCAGGGCCGGGGACCTCCACTTT
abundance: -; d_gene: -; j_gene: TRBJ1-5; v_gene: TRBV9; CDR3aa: CASKLGNQPQHF; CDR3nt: TGTGCCAGCAAACTGGGCAATCAGCCCCAGCATTTT